This T cell receptor beta chain was found in a study of patients and donors after allogeneic stem cell transplantation. V lost 6 bases and J 3 bases, leaving 16 bases between the germline ends. Germline values: CDR1 DFQATT, CDR2 SNEGSKA (reference sequence). This CDR3 region has 14 residues. A single record per CDR3 protein comes from TCRdb applying MiXCR to the RT-PCR reads. The table includes about 960,000 distinct CDR3 sequences, 15% to 20% detected once. This clonotype was counted between two and nine times. This chain links TRBV20-1 with TRBJ2-3; D remains ambiguous. The clonotype comes from a human donor who was either an allogeneic HSCT recipient or a stem cell or donor lymphocyte infusion donor (not recorded which). It is not recorded whose cells these are; they may come from a transplant donor. The sample comprised blood, either unsorted or a sorted T cell fraction (not recorded which). Here the CDR3 DNA reads TGCAGTGCGACTTTGGCTAGTGGGACAGATACGCAGTATTTT. Its translation is CSATLASGTDTQYF.